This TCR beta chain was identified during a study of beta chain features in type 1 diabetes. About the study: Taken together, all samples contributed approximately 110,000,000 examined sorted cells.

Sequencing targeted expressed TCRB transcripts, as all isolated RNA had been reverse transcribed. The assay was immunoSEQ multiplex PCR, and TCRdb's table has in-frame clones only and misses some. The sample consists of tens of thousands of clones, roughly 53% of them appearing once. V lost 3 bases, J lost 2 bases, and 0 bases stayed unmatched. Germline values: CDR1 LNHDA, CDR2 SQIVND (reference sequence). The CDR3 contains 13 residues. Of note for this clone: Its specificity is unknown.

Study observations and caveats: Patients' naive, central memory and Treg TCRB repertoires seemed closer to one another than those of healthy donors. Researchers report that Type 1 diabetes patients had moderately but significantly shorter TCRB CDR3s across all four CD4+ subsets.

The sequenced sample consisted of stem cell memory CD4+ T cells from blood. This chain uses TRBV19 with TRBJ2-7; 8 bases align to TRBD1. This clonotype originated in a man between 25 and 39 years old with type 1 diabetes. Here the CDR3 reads CASSMGQAYEQYF. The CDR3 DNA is TGTGCCAGTAGTATGGGACAGGCCTACGAGCAGTACTTC.